This entry lists 28 T cell receptor beta chains sequenced from one sample in a study of shared clonotypes between healthy human individuals. Assay used: immunoSEQ multiplex PCR; TCRdb lists only in-frame clones, some missing. The sample lists about 2 million clones, 85% to 95% occurring once. Naive CD8 cells were CD45RO-negative, positively selected for CCR7, excluding terminally differentiated effector memory CD45RA+ cells. The source material was naive CD8+ T cells sorted from blood. The source is a man aged 18 to 29 in good health.

V usage is TRBV7-9 and J usage is TRBJ1-2; D possibly corresponds to TRBD1 (5 bases). V lost 2 bases and J 5 bases, leaving 12 bases between the germline ends. Germline CDR1 reads SEHNR; CDR2 reads FQNEAQ (reference sequence). The CDR3 is made up of 14 amino acids. The CDR3 bases are TGTGCCAGCAGCTTAAAGGGGCGAGAGTATGGCTACACCTTC. The encoded protein is CASSLKGREYGYTF.

This chain connects TRBV7-9 to TRBJ2-7; D remains ambiguous. CDR3 length equals 14 residues. V dropped 1 base and J dropped 0 bases, with 7 bases sitting between them. Germline CDR1 SEHNR, CDR2 FQNEAQ (reference sequence). CDR3 in DNA: TGTGCCAGCAGCTTAGAACAGAACTCCTACGAGCAGTACTTC. Amino acids: CASSLEQNSYEQYF.

This clone was seen once. This chain connects TRBV30 to TRBJ2-4, with D unclear. The germline V and J ends were trimmed by 2 bases and 5 bases, with 16 bases remaining between them. Germline lookup yields CDR1 GTSNPN and CDR2 SVGIG (reference sequence). CDR3 length: 15 residues. The CDR3 protein is CAWSRFGGNENIQYF. In DNA form, the CDR3 reads TGTGCCTGGAGTCGGTTCGGCGGTAATGAAAACATTCAGTACTTC.

The chain joins TRBV6-1 to TRBJ1-2, with a tentative D call TRBD1 (6 bases). The CDR3 spans 19 residues. The germline CDR1 and CDR2 sequences are MNHNS and SASEGT. Trimming took off 3 bases at V and 2 bases at J, with 25 bases between the two ends. In DNA form, the CDR3 reads TGTGCCAGCAGTGAGCCGGGGACACCCCTACCCCGGCTCAACTATGGCTACACCTTC. It is translated as CASSEPGTPLPRLNYGYTF.

The V gene is TRBV6-1, the J gene TRBJ1-3; 8 bases fit TRBD1. Germline V gives CDR1 MNHNS, CDR2 SASEGT. CDR3 length: 15 residues. The trim removed 4 bases at V and 4 bases at J, leaving 6 bases unmatched. The CDR3 nucleotides are TGTGCCAGCAGTGTCCAGGGGGCATGGGGAAACACCATATATTTT. The encoded protein is CASSVQGAWGNTIYF.

This rearrangement joins TRBV14 to TRBJ1-6; a possible D gene is TRBD1 (5 bases). Trimming removed 0 bases at V and 10 bases at J, with 13 bases between. Germline loops: CDR1 SGHDN, CDR2 FVKESK. The CDR3 runs to 15 residues. The CDR3 loop is CASSQEGDRGSPLHF. CDR3 nucleotide sequence: TGTGCCAGCAGCCAAGAAGGAGACAGAGGGTCACCCCTCCACTTT.

Turning to this clone: Other DNA sequences in the sample encode the same CDR3. V gene TRBV19 combines with J gene TRBJ1-5; the D is unclear. The CDR3 runs to 13 residues. In germline, CDR1 is LNHDA, CDR2 SQIVND (reference sequence). V shed 7 bases and J shed 4 bases, with 11 bases lying between them. CDR3 DNA sequence: TGTGCCAGTACCTTGGACGGTAATCAGCCCCAGCATTTT. It encodes CASTLDGNQPQHF.

The V and J genes are TRBV7-9 and TRBJ2-1, with D perhaps TRBD2 (6 bases). Germline lookup yields CDR1 SEHNR and CDR2 FQNEAQ (reference sequence). The CDR3 sequence is 15 residues long. V was clipped by 7 bases and J by 8 bases, with 21 bases between them. CDR3 bases: TGTGCCAGCATCGAGGTCCGGGGGAGGCTCCATGAGCAGTTCTTC. As protein: CASIEVRGRLHEQFF.

The chain joins TRBV7-9 to TRBJ2-7; D is possibly TRBD1 (5 bases). The CDR3 is made up of 14 amino acids. CDR1 is SEHNR, CDR2 FQNEAQ, per germline (reference sequence). Trimming removed 4 bases from V and 2 bases from J, with 12 bases in between. The CDR3: CASSSETEPYEQYF. In nucleotides, the CDR3 is TGTGCCAGCAGCTCGGAGACAGAACCCTACGAGCAGTACTTC.

V is TRBV7-5 and J is TRBJ1-3. TRBV7-5 is a pseudogene. The CDR3 contains 20 residues. CDR3 nucleotide sequence: TGTGCCAGAAGCTTAGAGGTGCCTGTTGATTGGGGGGGCTCTGGAAACACCATATATTTT. As protein: CARSLEVPVDWGGSGNTIYF.

The chain recombines TRBV5-6 with TRBJ1-2, with 10 bases identical to TRBD1. Germline CDR1 and CDR2: SGHDT and YYEEEE. V gave up 3 bases and J gave up 3 bases; unmatched junction bases: 8. There are 16 residues in the CDR3. The CDR3 loop reads CASSWTDRGHDYGYTF. The CDR3 DNA is TGTGCCAGCAGCTGGACCGACAGGGGGCACGACTATGGCTACACCTTC.

V usage is TRBV9 and J usage is TRBJ2-1; D is uncertain. Between the trimmed V and J ends, which lost 5 bases and 8 bases, there was a span of 11 bases. The CDR3 loop spans 12 amino acids. In germline, CDR1 is SGDLS, CDR2 YYNGEE. CDR3 nucleotides: TGTGCCAGCAGTCTGTGGGATCATGAGCAGTTCTTC. Protein sequence: CASSLWDHEQFF.

The chain carries TRBV9 and TRBJ2-7, with D possibly being TRBD2 (6 bases). This CDR3 has 14 residues. V lost 1 base and J lost 5, with 13 bases in between. Germline-derived CDR1 and CDR2 are SGDLS and YYNGEE. CDR3 region: CASSVSGVYDEQYF. CDR3 DNA: TGTGCCAGCAGCGTATCGGGGGTCTACGACGAGCAGTACTTC.

The chain employs TRBV5-5 and TRBJ1-1; 9 nucleotides agree with TRBD1. The V segment lost 3 bases and the J segment 0 bases; nucleotides outside the gene matches: 6. CDR1 is SGHKS and CDR2 is YYEKEE in the germline V gene (reference sequence). There are 16 residues in the CDR3. CDR3 sequence: CASSWEGQGMNTEAFF. The CDR3 nucleotides are TGTGCCAGCAGCTGGGAGGGACAGGGTATGAACACTGAAGCTTTCTTT.

The CDR3 spells CASLVGAGTDTQYF. CDR3 nucleotides: TGTGCCAGCCTCGTGGGGGCTGGCACAGATACGCAGTATTTT. The V call is TRBV5-6, the J call TRBJ2-3; TRBD1 is a possible D gene (6 bases). Germline V lookup: CDR1 SGHDT, CDR2 YYEEEE. With 7 bases removed from V and 1 base from J, the gap between germline ends came to 13 bases. This CDR3 is 14 amino acids long.

The V gene is TRBV13, the J gene TRBJ2-5; 14 bases are a match to TRBD2. This CDR3 region has 16 residues. Germline V gives CDR1 PRHDT, CDR2 FYEKMQ (reference sequence). V was pared by 4 bases and J by 5 bases, with 6 bases of the junction left unmatched. The CDR3 nucleotides are TGTGCCAGCAGCTGGGGACTAGCGGGAGAGGGGGAGACCCAGTACTTC. It specifies CASSWGLAGEGETQYF.

The rearrangement joins TRBV28 to TRBJ1-2; 10 bases are a match to TRBD1. The germline V gene encodes CDR1 MDHEN and CDR2 SYDVKM. V lost 2 bases and J lost 6; bases outside the gene matches: 9. CDR3 length: 16 residues. The CDR3 nucleotides are TGTGCCAGCAGTTTAAGGTCTTGGGACAGGGGAAATGGCTACACCTTC. Protein sequence: CASSLRSWDRGNGYTF.

The chain has TRBV7-9 and TRBJ1-4; the D gene is possibly TRBD1 (5 bases). Trimming took off 2 bases at V and 4 bases at J, with 11 bases between the two ends. CDR3 length equals 15 residues. CDR1 and CDR2 from the germline V gene are SEHNR and FQNEAQ (reference sequence). The CDR3 nucleotides read TGTGCCAGCAGCTTACCGAGGGGAGGTAATGAAAAACTGTTTTTT. This encodes CASSLPRGGNEKLFF.

Notes on this clone: In the same sample, other DNA sequences code for this CDR3. CDR3 amino acids: CASSLDGGYEQYF. DNA for the CDR3: TGCGCCAGCAGCTTGGACGGGGGGTACGAGCAGTACTTC. The chain has TRBV5-1 and TRBJ2-7, with 7 bases that match TRBD2. Germline assignment: CDR1 SGHRS and CDR2 YFSETQ. Trimming removed 0 bases from V and 4 bases from J; junction bases left unmatched: 1. CDR3 length: 13 amino acids.

The V gene is TRBV13, the J gene TRBJ1-1; the D gene is possibly TRBD1 (5 bases). The CDR3 extends over 15 amino acids. Germline loops: CDR1 PRHDT, CDR2 FYEKMQ (reference sequence). Between the trimmed V and J ends, which lost 5 bases and 7 bases, there was a span of 20 bases. The CDR3 region has the DNA TGTGCCAGCAGCGCTAGATCCGGGGCCTACAGTGAAGCTTTCTTT. The encoded protein is CASSARSGAYSEAFF.

The chain is built from TRBV7-9 and TRBJ2-7; no clear D. Trimming pared 6 bases from V and 6 bases from J, leaving 15 bases between. Germline CDR1 reads SEHNR; CDR2 reads FQNEAQ (reference sequence). The CDR3 length is 13 residues. In nucleotides, the CDR3 is TGTGCCAGCAGTAAATCGTCCTACTCCGAGCAGTACTTC. This sequence encodes CASSKSSYSEQYF.

The chain couples TRBV4-1 to TRBJ2-7; weak D call: TRBD2 (5 bases). V was cut by 1 base and J by 4 bases, with 23 bases left in between. In germline, CDR1 is MGHRA, CDR2 YSYEKL. The CDR3 has 18 residues. CDR3 region: CASSQVVGSTGRGYEQYF. In DNA, the CDR3 is TGCGCCAGCAGCCAAGTGGTCGGGTCCACGGGGAGAGGATACGAGCAGTACTTC.

This clone has only one observation. The J gene is TRBJ1-2, the V gene TRBV11-2; the match to TRBD1 covers 11 bases. V shed 1 base and J 7 bases; nucleotides not matched to a gene: 8. The CDR3 consists of 16 residues. In germline, CDR1 is SGHAT, CDR2 FQNNGV. CDR3 in amino acids: CASSLGTGGAFSGYTF. The CDR3 region has the DNA TGTGCCAGCAGCTTAGGGACAGGGGGCGCGTTCTCTGGCTACACCTTC.

CDR3 DNA: TGCGCCAGCAACCCGGGACTAGCGGGAGTCGGTGAGCAGTTCTTC. Its protein is CASNPGLAGVGEQFF. The chain is built from TRBV4-3 and TRBJ2-1; 14 bases align to TRBD2. Per the germline V gene, CDR1 is LGHNA and CDR2 is YSLEER. This CDR3 spans 15 amino acids. The ends lost 7 bases at V and 9 bases at J; junction bases unmatched: 8.

The chain carries TRBV5-6 and TRBJ2-2, with 11 bases aligning to TRBD2. Unmatched junction bases numbered 5, after V lost 4 bases and J lost 3 bases. Germline-derived CDR1 and CDR2 are SGHDT and YYEEEE. CDR3 length equals 16 residues. This CDR3 reads CASSLLAGGYTGELFF. CDR3 DNA sequence: TGTGCCAGCAGCCTCCTAGCGGGGGGTTACACCGGGGAGCTGTTTTTT.

The gene calls are TRBV14 and TRBJ1-3; D remains unclear. Germline CDR1 reads SGHDN; CDR2 reads FVKESK. V was trimmed by 0 bases and J by 0 bases, leaving 12 bases between them. This CDR3 is built from 17 residues. DNA for the CDR3: TGTGCCAGCAGCCAAGATCTTTACACAAGCTCTGGAAACACCATATATTTT. Translating gives CASSQDLYTSSGNTIYF.

V usage is TRBV6-6 and J usage is TRBJ2-1; TRBD2 is a possible D gene (5 bases). This CDR3 has 14 residues. V was shortened by 5 bases and J by 4 bases, with 12 bases between the two germline ends. CDR1 is MNHNY, CDR2 SVGAGI, per germline (reference sequence). The CDR3, as DNA: TGTGCCAGCAGTACTATTAGCGTTTACAATGAGCAGTTCTTC. It specifies CASSTISVYNEQFF.

This rearrangement joins TRBV25-1 to TRBJ2-1; 9 bases align to TRBD2. The CDR3 is made up of 14 amino acids. CDR1 and CDR2 (germline): MGHDK, SYGVNS. V lost 2 bases to trimming and J lost 4 bases; unmatched junction nucleotides: 0. The CDR3: CASSELAGYNEQFF. CDR3 nucleotide sequence: TGTGCCAGCAGTGAACTAGCGGGATACAATGAGCAGTTCTTC.